This TCR beta chain derives from a study of T cell responses to AZD1222 COVID-19 vaccine. Concerning this clone itself: The antigen remains undetermined.

Libraries were prepared by immunoSEQ multiplex PCR; TCRdb keeps only in-frame clonotypes and omits some of them. The table shows tens of thousands of clones, with 70% to 90% occurring only once. Study-wide points: A mostly white British donor set with more females was recruited, and clonal diversity was possibly underestimated. Only a handful of people who got AZD1222 tested seropositive at baseline.

The CDR3 contains 14 residues. Per germline, CDR1 SGHRS and CDR2 YFSETQ. Trimming at V came to 5 bases and at J to 4 bases, leaving 7 bases not matched to a gene. Second doses that came at about 4 or about 12 weeks were put together. This clonotype was obtained from an adult who received the AZD1222 COVID-19 vaccine. The sequencing here drew on peripheral blood, taken 28 days after the second AZD1222 dose. J is TRBJ1-1 and V is TRBV5-1; 8 nucleotides match TRBD1. The chain's CDR3 is CASSSDRAITEAFF. CDR3 DNA sequence: TGCGCCAGCAGTTCGGACAGGGCGATCACTGAAGCTTTCTTT. The complete variable domain, with remaining parts taken from reference TRBV5-1 and TRBJ1-1, reads KAGVTQTPRYLIKTRGQQVTLSCSPISGHRSVSWYQQTPGQGLQFLFEYFSETQRNKGNFPGRFSGRQFSNSRSEMNVSTLELGDSALYLCASSSDRAITEAFFGQGTRLTVV.